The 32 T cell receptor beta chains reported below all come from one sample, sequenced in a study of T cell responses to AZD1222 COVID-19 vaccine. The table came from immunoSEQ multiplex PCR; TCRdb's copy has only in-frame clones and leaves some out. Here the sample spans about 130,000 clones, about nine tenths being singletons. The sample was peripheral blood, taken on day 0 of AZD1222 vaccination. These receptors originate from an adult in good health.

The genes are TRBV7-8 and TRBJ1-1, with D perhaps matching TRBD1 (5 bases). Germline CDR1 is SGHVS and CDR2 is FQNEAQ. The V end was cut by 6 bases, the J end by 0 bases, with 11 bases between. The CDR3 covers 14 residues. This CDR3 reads CASRAGTVNTEAFF. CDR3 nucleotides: TGTGCCAGCAGGGCAGGGACGGTGAACACTGAAGCTTTCTTT.

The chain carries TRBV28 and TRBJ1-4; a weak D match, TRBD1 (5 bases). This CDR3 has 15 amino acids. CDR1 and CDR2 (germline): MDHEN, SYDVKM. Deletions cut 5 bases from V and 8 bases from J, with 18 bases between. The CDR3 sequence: CASSKLSQGSEKLFF. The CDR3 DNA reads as TGTGCCAGCAGTAAATTAAGTCAGGGTAGCGAAAAACTGTTTTTT.

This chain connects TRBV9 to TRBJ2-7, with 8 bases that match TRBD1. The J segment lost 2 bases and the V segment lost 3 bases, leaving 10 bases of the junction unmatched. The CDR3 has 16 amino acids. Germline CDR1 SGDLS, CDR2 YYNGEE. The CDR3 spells CASSASLQGAAYEQYF. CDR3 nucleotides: TGTGCCAGCAGCGCCTCCCTCCAGGGGGCCGCCTACGAGCAGTACTTC. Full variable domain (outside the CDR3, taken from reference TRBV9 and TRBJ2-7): DSGVTQTPKHLITATGQRVTLRCSPRSGDLSVYWYQQSLDQGLQFLIQYYNGEERAKGNILERFSAQQFPDLHSELNLSSLELGDSALYFCASSASLQGAAYEQYFGPGTRLTVT.

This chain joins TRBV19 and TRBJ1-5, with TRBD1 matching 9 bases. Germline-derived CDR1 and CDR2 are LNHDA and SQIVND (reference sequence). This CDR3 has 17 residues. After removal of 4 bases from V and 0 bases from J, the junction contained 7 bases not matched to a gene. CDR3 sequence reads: CASSKYRTGASNQPQHF. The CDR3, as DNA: TGTGCCAGTAGTAAATATCGGACAGGGGCTAGCAATCAGCCCCAGCATTTT.

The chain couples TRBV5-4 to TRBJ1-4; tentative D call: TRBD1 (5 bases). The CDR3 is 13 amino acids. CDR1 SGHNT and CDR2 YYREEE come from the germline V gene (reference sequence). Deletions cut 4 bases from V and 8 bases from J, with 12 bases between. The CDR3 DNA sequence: TGTGCCAGCAGCCTTGCGGGGCGCGAAAAACTGTTTTTT. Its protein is CASSLAGREKLFF.

CDR3 DNA sequence: TGTGCAAGTCGCTTCCGACTAGCGGGGTCAGACAATGAGCAGTTCTTC. Residues: CASRFRLAGSDNEQFF. V is TRBV12-2 and J is TRBJ2-1; TRBD2, the table's D call, was not compared with the DNA. TRBV12-2 is termed a pseudogene. This CDR3 is 16 amino acids long.

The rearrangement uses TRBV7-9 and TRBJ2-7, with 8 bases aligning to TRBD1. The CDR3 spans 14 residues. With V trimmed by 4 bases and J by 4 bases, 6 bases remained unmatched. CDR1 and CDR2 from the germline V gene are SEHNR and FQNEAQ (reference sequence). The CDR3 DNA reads TGTGCCAGCAGCTCATCCGGGACAGGATACGAGCAGTACTTC. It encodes CASSSSGTGYEQYF. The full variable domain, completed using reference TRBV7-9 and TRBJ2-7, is DTGVSQNPRHKITKRGQNVTFRCDPISEHNRLYWYRQTLGQGPEFLTYFQNEAQLEKSRLLSDRFSAERPKGSFSTLEIQRTEQGDSAMYLCASSSSGTGYEQYFGPGTRLTVT.

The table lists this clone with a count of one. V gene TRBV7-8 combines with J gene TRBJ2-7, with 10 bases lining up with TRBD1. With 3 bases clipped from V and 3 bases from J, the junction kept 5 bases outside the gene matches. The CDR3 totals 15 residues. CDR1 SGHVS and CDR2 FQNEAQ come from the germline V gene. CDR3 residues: CASSLGDRGIYEQYF. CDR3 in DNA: TGTGCCAGCAGCTTGGGGGACAGGGGCATCTACGAGCAGTACTTC.

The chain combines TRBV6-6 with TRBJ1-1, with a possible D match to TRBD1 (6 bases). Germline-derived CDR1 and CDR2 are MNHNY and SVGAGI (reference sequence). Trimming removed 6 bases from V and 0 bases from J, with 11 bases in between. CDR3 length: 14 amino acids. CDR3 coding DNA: TGTGCCAGCAGCCATGGGACACTGAACACTGAAGCTTTCTTT. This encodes CASSHGTLNTEAFF.

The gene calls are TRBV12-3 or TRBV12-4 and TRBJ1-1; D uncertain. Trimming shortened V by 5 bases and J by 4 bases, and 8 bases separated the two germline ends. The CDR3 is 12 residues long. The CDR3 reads CASSPRGTEAFF. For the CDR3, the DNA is TGTGCCAGCAGTCCCCGGGGCACTGAAGCTTTCTTT.

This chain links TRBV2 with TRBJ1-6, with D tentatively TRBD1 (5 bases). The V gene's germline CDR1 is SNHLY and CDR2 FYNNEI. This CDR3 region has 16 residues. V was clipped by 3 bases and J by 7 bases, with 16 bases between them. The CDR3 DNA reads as TGTGCCAGCAGTGACAGACCCAGGGAATCGAATTCACCCCTCCACTTT. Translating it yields CASSDRPRESNSPLHF. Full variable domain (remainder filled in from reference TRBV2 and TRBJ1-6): EPEVTQTPSHQVTQMGQEVILRCVPISNHLYFYWYRQILGQKVEFLVSFYNNEISEKSEIFDDQFSVERPDGSNFTLKIRSTKLEDSAMYFCASSDRPRESNSPLHFGNGTRLTVT.

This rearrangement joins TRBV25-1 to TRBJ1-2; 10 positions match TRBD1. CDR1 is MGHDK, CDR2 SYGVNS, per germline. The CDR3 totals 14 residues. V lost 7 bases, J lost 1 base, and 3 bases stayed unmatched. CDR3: CASIGQGGNYGYTF. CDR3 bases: TGTGCCAGCATCGGACAGGGGGGTAACTATGGCTACACCTTC.

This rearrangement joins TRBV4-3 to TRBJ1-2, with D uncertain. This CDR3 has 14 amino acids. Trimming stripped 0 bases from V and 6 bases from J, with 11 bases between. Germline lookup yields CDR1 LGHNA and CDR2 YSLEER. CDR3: CASSQDYGVDGYTF. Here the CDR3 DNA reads TGCGCCAGCAGCCAAGATTACGGGGTCGATGGCTACACCTTC.

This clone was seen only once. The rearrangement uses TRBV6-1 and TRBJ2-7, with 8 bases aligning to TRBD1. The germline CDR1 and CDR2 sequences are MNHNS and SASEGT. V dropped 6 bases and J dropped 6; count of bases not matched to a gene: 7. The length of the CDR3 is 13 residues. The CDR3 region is CASSQRQGREQYF. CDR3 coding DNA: TGTGCCAGCAGCCAACGACAGGGGCGCGAGCAGTACTTC.

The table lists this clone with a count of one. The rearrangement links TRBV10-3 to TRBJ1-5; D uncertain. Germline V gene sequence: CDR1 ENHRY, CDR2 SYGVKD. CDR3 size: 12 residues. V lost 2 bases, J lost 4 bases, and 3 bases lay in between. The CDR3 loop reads CAISEPNQPQHF. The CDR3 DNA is TGTGCCATCAGTGAGCCTAATCAGCCCCAGCATTTT.

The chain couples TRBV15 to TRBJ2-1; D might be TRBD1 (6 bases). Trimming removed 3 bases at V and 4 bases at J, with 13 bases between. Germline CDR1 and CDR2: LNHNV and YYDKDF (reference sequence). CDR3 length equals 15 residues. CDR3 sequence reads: CATSSLRGSYNEQFF. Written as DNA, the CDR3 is TGTGCCACCAGCAGTCTGAGGGGGTCGTACAATGAGCAGTTCTTC.

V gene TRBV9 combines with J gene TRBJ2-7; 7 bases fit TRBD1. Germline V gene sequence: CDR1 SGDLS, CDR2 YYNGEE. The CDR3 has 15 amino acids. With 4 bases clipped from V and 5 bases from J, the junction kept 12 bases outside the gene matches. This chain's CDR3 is CASSSEDRPRHEQYF. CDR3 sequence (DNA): TGTGCCAGCAGCTCCGAGGACAGGCCGCGCCACGAGCAGTACTTC.

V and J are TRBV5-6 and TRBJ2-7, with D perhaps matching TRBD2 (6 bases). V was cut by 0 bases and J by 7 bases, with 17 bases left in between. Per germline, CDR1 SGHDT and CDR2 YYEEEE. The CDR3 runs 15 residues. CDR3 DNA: TGTGCCAGCAGCTTGGAAGAGCGGGTGCTAGGGGAGCAGTACTTC. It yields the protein CASSLEERVLGEQYF.

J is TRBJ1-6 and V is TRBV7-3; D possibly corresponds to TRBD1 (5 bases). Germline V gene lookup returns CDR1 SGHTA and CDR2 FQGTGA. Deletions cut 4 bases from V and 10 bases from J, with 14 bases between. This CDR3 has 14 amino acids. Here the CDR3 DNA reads TGTGCCAGCAGCTCTTCAGGGACGGGGTCACCCCTCCACTTT. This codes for CASSSSGTGSPLHF.

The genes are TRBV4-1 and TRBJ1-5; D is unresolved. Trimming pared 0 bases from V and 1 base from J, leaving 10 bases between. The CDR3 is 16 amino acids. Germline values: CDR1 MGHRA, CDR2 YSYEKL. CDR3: CASSQEIARSNQPQHF. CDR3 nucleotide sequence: TGCGCCAGCAGCCAAGAGATAGCCAGGAGCAATCAGCCCCAGCATTTT.

CDR3 DNA: TGCGCCAGCAGCCAAGATTGGGACAGCTTTTACGAGCAGTACTTC. Its protein product is CASSQDWDSFYEQYF. This sequence joins TRBV4-1 and TRBJ2-7; 7 bases agree with TRBD1. The CDR3 is made up of 15 amino acids. V lost 0 bases, J lost 4 bases, and 6 bases stayed unmatched. CDR1 and CDR2 (germline): MGHRA, YSYEKL.

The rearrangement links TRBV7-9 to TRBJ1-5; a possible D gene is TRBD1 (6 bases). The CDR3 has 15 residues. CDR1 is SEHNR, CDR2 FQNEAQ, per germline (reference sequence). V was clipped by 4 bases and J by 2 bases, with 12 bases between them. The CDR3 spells CASSSPGAGNQPQHF. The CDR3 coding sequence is TGTGCCAGCAGCTCCCCAGGGGCCGGCAATCAGCCCCAGCATTTT.

CDR3 loop: CASSQAERTEAFF. The CDR3 nucleotides are TGTGCCAGCAGCCAAGCCGAAAGGACGGAAGCTTTCTTT. The chain links TRBV3-1 (or the pseudogene TRBV3-2) to TRBJ1-1; D gene unclear. CDR1 LGHDT and CDR2 YNNKEL come from the germline V gene (reference sequence). Trimming left V 1 base short and J 8 bases short, with 11 bases between. The CDR3 extends over 13 amino acids.

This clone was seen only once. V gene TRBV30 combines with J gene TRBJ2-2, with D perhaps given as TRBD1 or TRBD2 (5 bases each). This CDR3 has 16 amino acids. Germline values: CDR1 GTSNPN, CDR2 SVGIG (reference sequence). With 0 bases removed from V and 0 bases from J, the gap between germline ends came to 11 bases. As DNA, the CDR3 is TGTGCCTGGAGTGTACCCGGGACGGCGAACACCGGGGAGCTGTTTTTT. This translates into CAWSVPGTANTGELFF. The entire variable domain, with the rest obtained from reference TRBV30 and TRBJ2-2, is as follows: SQTIHQWPATLVQPVGSPLSLECTVEGTSNPNLYWYRQAAGRGLQLLFYSVGIGQISSEVPQNLSASRPQDRQFILSSKKLLLSDSGFYLCAWSVPGTANTGELFFGEGSRLTVL.

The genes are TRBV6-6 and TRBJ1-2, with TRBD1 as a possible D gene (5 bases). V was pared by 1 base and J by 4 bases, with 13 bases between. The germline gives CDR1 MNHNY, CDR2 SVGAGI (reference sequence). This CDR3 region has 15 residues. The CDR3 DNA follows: TGTGCCAGCAGTTACTTGCAGGGAACCTCCTATGGCTACACCTTC. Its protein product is CASSYLQGTSYGYTF.

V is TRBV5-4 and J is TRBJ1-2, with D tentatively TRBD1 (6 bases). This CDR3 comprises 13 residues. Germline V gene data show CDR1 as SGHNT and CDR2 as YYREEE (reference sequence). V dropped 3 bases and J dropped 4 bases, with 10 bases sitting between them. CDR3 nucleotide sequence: TGTGCCAGCAGCTCCGGACAGAGCTATGGCTACACCTTC. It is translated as CASSSGQSYGYTF.

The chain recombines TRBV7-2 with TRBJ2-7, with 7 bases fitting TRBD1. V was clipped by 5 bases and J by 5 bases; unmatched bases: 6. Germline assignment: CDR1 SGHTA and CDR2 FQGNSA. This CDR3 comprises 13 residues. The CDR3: CASSPRGSNEQYF. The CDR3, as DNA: TGTGCCAGCAGCCCCAGGGGGTCAAACGAGCAGTACTTC.

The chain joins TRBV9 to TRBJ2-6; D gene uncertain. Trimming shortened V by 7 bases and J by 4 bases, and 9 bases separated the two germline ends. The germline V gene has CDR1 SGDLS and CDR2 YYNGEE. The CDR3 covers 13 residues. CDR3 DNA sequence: TGTGCCAGCCGCGCCGGGGGGGCCAACGTCCTGACTTTC. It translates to CASRAGGANVLTF.

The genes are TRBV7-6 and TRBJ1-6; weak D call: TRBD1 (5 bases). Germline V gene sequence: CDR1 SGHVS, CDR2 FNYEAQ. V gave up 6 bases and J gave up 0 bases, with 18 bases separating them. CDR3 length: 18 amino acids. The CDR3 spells CASSSGPPTGSYNSPLHF. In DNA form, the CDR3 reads TGTGCCAGCAGTTCCGGGCCCCCCACAGGCTCCTATAATTCACCCCTCCACTTT.

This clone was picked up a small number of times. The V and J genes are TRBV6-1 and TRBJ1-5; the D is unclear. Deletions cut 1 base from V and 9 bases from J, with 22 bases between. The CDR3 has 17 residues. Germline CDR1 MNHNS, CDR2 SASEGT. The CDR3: CASSEGLVDSSRRPQHF. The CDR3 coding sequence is TGTGCCAGCAGTGAAGGTCTGGTTGACTCTTCTCGCCGGCCCCAGCATTTT.

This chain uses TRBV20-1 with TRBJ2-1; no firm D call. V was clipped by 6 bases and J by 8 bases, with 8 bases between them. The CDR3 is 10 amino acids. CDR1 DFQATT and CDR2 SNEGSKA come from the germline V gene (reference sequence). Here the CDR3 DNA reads TGCAGTGCCGCCACGGATGAGCAGTTCTTC. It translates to CSAATDEQFF.

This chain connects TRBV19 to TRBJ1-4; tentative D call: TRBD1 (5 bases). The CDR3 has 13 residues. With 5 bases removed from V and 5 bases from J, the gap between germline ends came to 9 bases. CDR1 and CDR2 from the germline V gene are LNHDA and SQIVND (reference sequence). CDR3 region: CASSLDINEKLFF. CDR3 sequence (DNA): TGTGCCAGTAGTTTGGACATCAATGAAAAACTGTTTTTT. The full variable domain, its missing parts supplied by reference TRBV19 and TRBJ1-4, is DGGITQSPKYLFRKEGQNVTLSCEQNLNHDAMYWYRQDPGQGLRLIYYSQIVNDFQKGDIAEGYSVSREKKESFPLTVTSAQKNPTAFYLCASSLDINEKLFFGSGTQLSVL.